These 21 T cell receptor beta chains originate from one sample sequenced in a study of blood T cell repertoires in COVID-19. Repertoires were generated with immunoSEQ multiplex PCR, while TCRdb's copy carries only in-frame clones and drops some. The sample holds around 300,000 clones; almost 90% are singletons and the top ten take roughly 1%. Sequenced: peripheral blood. The receptors were gathered from a middle-aged woman with COVID-19, enrolled during active disease.

In this sample, this clone turned up once. This chain connects TRBV6-5 to TRBJ1-1; D unclear. Between the trimmed V and J ends, which lost 4 bases and 0 bases, there was a span of 9 bases. Germline CDR1 reads MNHEY; CDR2 reads SVGAGI. This CDR3 region has 14 residues. CDR3 sequence: CASSFGILNTEAFF. CDR3 bases: TGTGCCAGCAGTTTCGGGATCTTGAACACTGAAGCTTTCTTT.

The V gene is TRBV4-3, the J gene TRBJ2-6; perhaps TRBD2 as D (5 bases). CDR1 and CDR2 (germline): LGHNA, YSLEER. The CDR3 is 14 residues long. Deletions cut 0 bases from V and 8 bases from J, with 8 bases between. CDR3 loop: CASSQDRESNVLTF. The CDR3, as DNA: TGCGCCAGCAGCCAAGATCGGGAATCCAACGTCCTGACTTTC.

V is TRBV2 and J is TRBJ1-6; 7 nucleotides match TRBD1. The CDR3 spans 16 residues. The germline V gene has CDR1 SNHLY and CDR2 FYNNEI. With V trimmed by 6 bases and J by 0 bases, 5 bases remained unmatched. The CDR3 loop reads CASRGDSSSYNSPLHF. The CDR3 nucleotides are TGTGCCAGCAGGGGGGACAGCAGCTCCTATAATTCACCCCTCCACTTT.

The gene calls are TRBV10-1 and TRBJ2-1, with 9 positions matching TRBD2. From germline, CDR1 is WNHNN and CDR2 SYGVQD (reference sequence). Germline trimming cut 6 bases from V and 7 bases from J; bases unmatched to any gene: 13. CDR3 length equals 16 residues. CDR3 region: CASSHPGAGGPNEQFF. CDR3 sequence (DNA): TGCGCCAGCAGCCACCCGGGGGCGGGAGGGCCAAATGAGCAGTTCTTC.

The V and J genes are TRBV27 and TRBJ1-5, with a possible D match to TRBD1 (5 bases). V shed 7 bases and J shed 4 bases, with 11 bases lying between them. The germline gives CDR1 MNHEY, CDR2 SMNVEV (reference sequence). The CDR3 is 13 amino acids. The DNA of the CDR3 is TGTGCCAGCACCCCGGGGGTGAATCAGCCCCAGCATTTT. Its translation is CASTPGVNQPQHF.

V usage is TRBV19 and J usage is TRBJ1-6, with D unclear. Germline-derived CDR1 and CDR2 are LNHDA and SQIVND (reference sequence). This CDR3 is 15 amino acids long. Trimming stripped 3 bases from V and 8 bases from J, with 14 bases between. The CDR3 here is CASSMQNLLDSPLHF. Here the CDR3 DNA reads TGTGCCAGTAGTATGCAAAACTTATTAGATTCACCCCTCCACTTT.

This chain joins TRBV19 and TRBJ1-2; D not certain. The CDR3 runs 12 residues. The germline V gene encodes CDR1 LNHDA and CDR2 SQIVND (reference sequence). V dropped 4 bases and J dropped 5 bases, with 8 bases sitting between them. The CDR3 reads CASSRYTYGYTF. The CDR3 DNA reads as TGTGCCAGTAGTAGGTACACATATGGCTACACCTTC.

This sequence joins TRBV25-1 and TRBJ2-2, with D unclear. Per germline, CDR1 MGHDK and CDR2 SYGVNS. V gave up 2 bases and J gave up 2 bases, with 6 bases separating them. There are 14 residues in the CDR3. The CDR3, as DNA: TGTGCCAGCAGTGAAAACTTCAACACCGGGGAGCTGTTTTTT. It yields the protein CASSENFNTGELFF.

The chain combines TRBV30 with TRBJ2-5; 11 bases are a match to TRBD1. CDR1 and CDR2 (germline): GTSNPN, SVGIG (reference sequence). Trimming cost V 4 bases and J 6 bases; bases outside gene matches: 7. The CDR3 spans 14 residues. In DNA form, the CDR3 reads TGTGCCTGGAACGGACAGGGGGCTGGTAAGACCCAGTACTTC. Translation gives CAWNGQGAGKTQYF.

The chain recombines TRBV2 with TRBJ1-1; no clear D gene. Trimming pared 9 bases from V and 5 bases from J, leaving 19 bases between. This CDR3 is 14 amino acids long. Germline V gives CDR1 SNHLY, CDR2 FYNNEI. The CDR3 DNA sequence: TGTGCCAGTAGTATATTGGAGGGTCGGACTGAAGCTTTCTTT. Its translation: CASSILEGRTEAFF.

This rearrangement joins TRBV5-1 to TRBJ2-7; TRBD2 matches 8 bases. CDR1 and CDR2 (germline): SGHRS, YFSETQ. The V segment lost 4 bases and the J segment 2 bases; nucleotides outside the gene matches: 5. The CDR3 covers 14 residues. CDR3 in DNA: TGCGCCAGCAGCCCCCGGGGGGGCACCTACGAGCAGTACTTC. Protein product: CASSPRGGTYEQYF.

This clone has a single count. The chain couples TRBV10-2 to TRBJ1-2; possibly TRBD1 for D (5 bases). V gave up 4 bases and J gave up 10 bases, with 10 bases separating them. Germline loops: CDR1 WSHSY, CDR2 SAAADI. The CDR3 sequence is 11 residues long. CDR3 DNA: TGCGCCAGCAGTGGGGGCGAGGACTACACCTTC. It is translated as CASSGGEDYTF.

The chain recombines TRBV10-3 with TRBJ2-2; possibly TRBD2 for D (6 bases). Germline CDR1 ENHRY, CDR2 SYGVKD. The CDR3 covers 13 residues. V lost 3 bases and J 6 bases, leaving 8 bases between the germline ends. The CDR3 region is CAISDRGAGELFF. DNA of the CDR3: TGTGCCATCAGTGATCGCGGGGCCGGGGAGCTGTTTTTT.

This clone was seen a single time. The rearrangement links TRBV19 to TRBJ1-3; perhaps TRBD1 as D (6 bases). The V gene's germline CDR1 is LNHDA and CDR2 SQIVND (reference sequence). Deletions cut 10 bases from V and 4 bases from J, with 14 bases between. The CDR3 covers 13 residues. The CDR3 loop is CATAQGRGNTIYF. Written as DNA, the CDR3 is TGTGCCACTGCACAGGGAAGAGGAAACACCATATATTTT.

This chain links TRBV7-8 with TRBJ1-4, with a possible D match to TRBD1 (5 bases). CDR3 length equals 14 residues. V lost 1 base to trimming and J lost 7 bases, with 10 bases between them. Germline lookup yields CDR1 SGHVS and CDR2 FQNEAQ. The CDR3 DNA reads as TGTGCCAGCAGCTTAGACATAGGGGCTGAAAAACTGTTTTTT. It is translated as CASSLDIGAEKLFF.

DNA of the CDR3: TGTGCCAGCAGGGACGCAGGGGGTTGGAGCACTGAAGCTTTCTTT. Protein product: CASRDAGGWSTEAFF. The chain employs TRBV28 and TRBJ1-1; TRBD1 matches at 7 bases. There are 15 residues in the CDR3. Trimming took 6 bases from V and 4 from J; bases not matched to a gene: 11. Germline V gene lookup returns CDR1 MDHEN and CDR2 SYDVKM.

This sequence joins TRBV12-3 or TRBV12-4 and TRBJ2-3; a weak D match, TRBD1 (5 bases). This CDR3 region has 12 residues. Trimming removed 6 bases at V and 10 bases at J, with 14 bases between. CDR3 nucleotide sequence: TGTGCCAGCAGCTCTGTCAGGGCGGCGCAGTATTTT. The encoded protein is CASSSVRAAQYF.

This rearrangement joins TRBV6-5 to TRBJ2-2, with 9 bases aligning to TRBD1. The length of the CDR3 is 16 residues. The germline gives CDR1 MNHEY, CDR2 SVGAGI. J lost 4 bases, V lost 2 bases, and 5 bases had no gene match. The CDR3 nucleotides read TGTGCCAGCAGTTACAGGGGGACAGGGATCACCGGGGAGCTGTTTTTT. Protein product: CASSYRGTGITGELFF.

This chain connects TRBV19 to TRBJ1-1; 9 nucleotides align to TRBD1. Trimming at V came to 6 bases and at J to 5 bases, leaving 10 bases not matched to a gene. Germline lookup yields CDR1 LNHDA and CDR2 SQIVND (reference sequence). CDR3 length: 15 residues. CDR3 in amino acids: CASRGGQGLRTEAFF. The CDR3 nucleotides are TGTGCCAGTAGGGGAGGACAGGGGCTGAGGACTGAAGCTTTCTTT.

The chain carries TRBV10-3 and TRBJ2-7; TRBD1 matches 7 bases. V shed 2 bases and J 6 bases; nucleotides not matched to a gene: 7. There are 14 residues in the CDR3. In germline, CDR1 is ENHRY, CDR2 SYGVKD. CDR3 DNA sequence: TGTGCCATCAGTGAGGGGGCAAACAGGGGCGAGCAGTACTTC. Residues: CAISEGANRGEQYF.

This chain connects TRBV11-2 to TRBJ1-2; 7 positions agree with TRBD1. The CDR3 is 14 residues long. Germline CDR1 is SGHAT and CDR2 is FQNNGV. V gave up 2 bases and J gave up 8 bases; unmatched junction bases: 8. CDR3: CASSLTTGAQGYTF. CDR3 DNA: TGTGCCAGCAGCTTAACTACAGGGGCCCAAGGCTACACCTTC. Variable domain in full (rest from reference TRBV11-2 and TRBJ1-2): EAGVAQSPRYKIIEKRQSVAFWCNPISGHATLYWYQQILGQGPKLLIQFQNNGVVDDSQLPKDRFSAERLKGVDSTLKIQPAKLEDSAVYLCASSLTTGAQGYTFGSGTRLTVV.